This entry features one T cell receptor (beta chain) sequence. The antigen is not known. In germline, CDR1 is LGHNA, CDR2 YSLEER. V was shortened by 6 bases and J by 1 base, with 20 bases between the two germline ends. This CDR3 has 17 residues. These data belong to a study of T-cell memory formation after mild COVID-19. Study in general: In these data, TCR clusters were largely donor specific.

Constant-segment primers were used for 5'RACE, and the resulting TCR alpha and TCR beta cDNA libraries carried sample barcodes and UMIs. MiXCR was run by TCRdb on the 5' RACE reads, yielding one entry per CDR3 protein. This table holds about 180,000 distinct CDR3 sequences, under 20% found once. Overall study results and limits: Nothing showed for sure that second-wave clones peaking on day 37 were SARS-CoV-2 specific. Memory from before infection featured some responding clones, which suggests cross-reactive memory joined.

This chain uses TRBV4-3 with TRBJ2-3, with D perhaps TRBD1 (6 bases). Source material: PBMCs or a T cell subset sorted from them (not recorded which). This sequence was found in a young man who had mild COVID-19 (a few samples of this study predate the infection). Cell type and time point are not known. CDR3 protein: CASRYSRGTLGTDTQYF. CDR3 bases: TGCGCCAGCAGATACTCCAGGGGCACCCTTGGCACAGATACGCAGTATTTT.